Shown below are 5 T cell receptor beta chains from a single sample sequenced in a study of blood T cells in healthy people across ages. For the second PCR, which ran for 7 to 11 cycles, a sample-barcoded 5' primer and a J-beta primer mix were used. TCRdb redid the calling of the 5' RACE reads with MiXCR, one entry per CDR3 protein. The data contain around 970,000 distinct CDR3 sequences, about 51% of them singletons. The sequenced sample was blood. All receptors come from a woman aged 55-69 years in good health.

The chain is built from TRBV20-1 and TRBJ1-1; the match to TRBD1 covers 8 bases. The CDR3 consists of 14 residues. CDR1 is DFQATT, CDR2 SNEGSKA, per germline (reference sequence). The V and J ends lost 6 bases and 5 bases, in that order; junction bases with no gene match: 11. CDR3 nucleotide sequence: TGCAGTGCGCGACAGGGGCCACTGGGGACTGAAGCTTTCTTT. Translation: CSARQGPLGTEAFF.

Only a few counts were recorded for this clonotype. The J gene is TRBJ2-5, the V gene TRBV29-1; D not certain. This CDR3 region has 12 residues. Germline V gene sequence: CDR1 SQVTM, CDR2 ANQGSEA. V was shortened by 4 bases and J by 4 bases, with 10 bases between the two germline ends. CDR3 sequence: CSVADGPETQYF. CDR3 in DNA: TGCAGCGTTGCGGACGGTCCAGAGACCCAGTACTTC.

This chain connects TRBV7-2 to TRBJ2-5; tentatively, D is TRBD1 or TRBD2 (6 bases each). Looked up from germline, CDR1 is SGHTA and CDR2 is FQGNSA. Trimming took off 2 bases at V and 5 bases at J, with 15 bases between the two ends. The CDR3 has 15 amino acids. The CDR3 sequence is CASSLKGRGGETQYF. The CDR3 region has the DNA TGTGCCAGCAGCTTAAAAGGCAGGGGAGGCGAGACCCAGTACTTC.

V is TRBV9 and J is TRBJ2-5; D ambiguous. The CDR3 covers 14 residues. Trimming shortened V by 3 bases and J by 4 bases, and 13 bases separated the two germline ends. Germline loops: CDR1 SGDLS, CDR2 YYNGEE. Written as DNA, the CDR3 is TGTGCCAGCAGCGGAGCCTGGGCAGGAGAGACCCAGTACTTC. It codes for CASSGAWAGETQYF.

CDR3 amino acids: CATSRDLEVQETQYF. CDR3 nucleotides: TGTGCCACCAGCAGAGATTTAGAGGTACAAGAGACCCAGTACTTC. The chain joins TRBV15 to TRBJ2-5; no clear D gene. The germline V gene has CDR1 LNHNV and CDR2 YYDKDF (reference sequence). This CDR3 is 15 amino acids long. V lost 0 bases to trimming and J lost 2 bases, with 10 bases between them. Variable domain in full (rest from reference TRBV15 and TRBJ2-5): DAMVIQNPRYQVTQFGKPVTLSCSQTLNHNVMYWYQQKSSQAPKLLFHYYDKDFNNEADTPDNFQSRRPNTSFCFLDIRSPGLGDTAMYLCATSRDLEVQETQYFGPGTRLLVL.